This T cell receptor (beta chain) is from a study of early stage breast cancer tumors. Study context: The ER+/PR+/HER2- tumors included about 8 ductal and a few lobular carcinomas.

V was cut by 0 bases and J by 8 bases, with 10 bases left in between. This CDR3 contains 13 residues. The germline CDR1 and CDR2 sequences are SGHTA and FQGNSA. Repertoires were generated with immunoSEQ multiplex PCR, while TCRdb's copy carries only in-frame clones and drops some. The sample lists 40,000 to 60,000 clones; roughly 73% were seen once. The V and J genes are TRBV7-2 and TRBJ1-2, with D possibly being TRBD1 (6 bases). The sample taken for sequencing was blood. This receptor was taken from a person aged 35-55 years with breast cancer. Here the CDR3 reads CASSLARGRGYTF. CDR3 DNA: TGTGCCAGCAGCTTAGCGAGGGGGAGGGGCTACACCTTC.